The clone carrying this T cell receptor (beta chain) was found many times. This sample is part of a study of regulatory T cells in long-lasting Graves disease. This CDR3 has 13 amino acids. Germline CDR1 reads SEHNR; CDR2 reads FQNEAQ (reference sequence). V dropped 5 bases and J dropped 4 bases, with 8 bases sitting between them. Libraries of TCR beta came from iRepertoire HTBI primers plus Arm-PCR of CDR3 regions. TCRdb processed the multiplex PCR reads anew with MiXCR; each CDR3 protein has one entry. Of approximately 210,000 distinct CDR3 sequences listed, 15% to 20% are singletons. Time point given: newly diagnosed GD, antithyroid drugs for less than 3 months. The TCR library was made from RNA extracted from PBMCs.

This specimen was peripheral blood mononuclear cells (PBMCs), taken at new diagnosis, from a patient treated with antithyroid drugs. The TCR originated in a female donor with Graves disease. The V gene is TRBV7-9, the J gene TRBJ2-2; possible D gene TRBD2, 5 bases. CDR3 nucleotide sequence: TGTGCCAGCAGCATCACTAGCACCGGGGAGCTGTTTTTT. It yields the protein CASSITSTGELFF.